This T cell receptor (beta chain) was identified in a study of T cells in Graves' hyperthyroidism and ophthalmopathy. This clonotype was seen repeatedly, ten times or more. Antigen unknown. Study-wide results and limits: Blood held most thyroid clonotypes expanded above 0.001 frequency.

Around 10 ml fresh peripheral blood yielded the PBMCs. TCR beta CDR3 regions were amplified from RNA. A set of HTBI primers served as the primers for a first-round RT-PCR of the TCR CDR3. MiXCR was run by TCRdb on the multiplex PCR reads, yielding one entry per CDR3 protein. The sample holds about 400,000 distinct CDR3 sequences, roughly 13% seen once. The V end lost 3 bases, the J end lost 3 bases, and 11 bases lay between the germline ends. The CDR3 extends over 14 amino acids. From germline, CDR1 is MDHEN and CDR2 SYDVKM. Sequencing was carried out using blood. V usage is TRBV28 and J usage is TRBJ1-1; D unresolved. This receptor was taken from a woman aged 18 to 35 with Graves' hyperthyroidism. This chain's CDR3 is CASSFPSLDTEAFF. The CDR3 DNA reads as TGTGCCAGCAGTTTCCCCTCCCTTGACACTGAAGCTTTCTTT.